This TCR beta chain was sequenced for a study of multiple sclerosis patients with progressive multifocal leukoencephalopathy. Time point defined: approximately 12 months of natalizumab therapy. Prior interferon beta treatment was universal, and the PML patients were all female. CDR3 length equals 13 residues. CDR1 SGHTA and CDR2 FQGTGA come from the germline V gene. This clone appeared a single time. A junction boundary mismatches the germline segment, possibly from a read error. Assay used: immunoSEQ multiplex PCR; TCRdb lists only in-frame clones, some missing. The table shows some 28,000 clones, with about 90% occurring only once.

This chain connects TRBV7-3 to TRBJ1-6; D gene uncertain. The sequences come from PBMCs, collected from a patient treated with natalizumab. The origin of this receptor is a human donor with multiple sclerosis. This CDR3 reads CAGSLAYNSPLHF. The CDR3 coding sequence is TGTGCCGGCAGCTTAGCATATAATTCACCCCTCCACTTT.